The source of this T cell receptor beta chain is a study of T cells in Graves' hyperthyroidism and ophthalmopathy. General study points: A model of 13 V-J pairs discriminated ophthalmopathy from stable hyperthyroidism.

About this clonotype itself: Its matching antigen is unknown.

Fresh peripheral blood, roughly 10 ml, was the source of the PBMCs. TCR beta CDR3 region amplification was performed from RNA transcripts. A first-round RT-PCR of the TCR CDR3 used the HTBI primer set. Using its own MiXCR run on the multiplex PCR reads, TCRdb lists one record per CDR3 protein. The sample consists of roughly 840,000 distinct CDR3 sequences, around 39% of them appearing once. Germline trimming cut 8 bases from V and 5 bases from J; bases unmatched to any gene: 8. Germline values: CDR1 SNHLY, CDR2 FYNNEI. This CDR3 is built from 13 residues. Material for sequencing was blood. The rearrangement joins TRBV2 to TRBJ2-5, with TRBD1 identical over 7 bases. The TCR comes from a young man with Graves' hyperthyroidism. CDR3 nucleotide sequence: TGTGCCAGCGGACAGGTTTCTGGGGAGACCCAGTACTTC. Its translation: CASGQVSGETQYF.